This TCR beta chain came from a study of regulatory T cells in long-lasting Graves disease. Library construction for TCR beta used iRepertoire HTBI primers and Arm-PCR of CDR3 regions. In TCRdb, the multiplex PCR reads were re-called with MiXCR into one record per CDR3 protein. Of more than 650,000 distinct CDR3 sequences in the sample, approximately 31% were seen once. Noted time point: persistent/refractory GD, antithyroid drugs over 5 years with positive TRAb. The TCR library was made from RNA that had been extracted from PBMCs in TRIzol. EDTA tubes received around 9 milliliters of drawn peripheral blood. Regarding the study as a whole: Whereas new patients shared roughly 910 public clonotypes, persistent patients shared more, at 2,500 to 3,500. Possibly, accuracy suffered from the small sample size. TRBV28, TRBJ1-2 and TRBJ2-5 were favored in persistent disease.

Comment on this clonotype: Its antigen is not identified.

With 0 bases clipped from V and 3 bases from J, the junction kept 0 bases outside the gene matches. This CDR3 spans 15 amino acids. CDR1 and CDR2 (germline): MNHEY, SVGEGT. The J gene is TRBJ1-4, the V gene TRBV6-2 or TRBV6-3, with 8 bases that match TRBD1. The sequenced sample was peripheral blood mononuclear cells (PBMCs), obtained when the disease was refractory, from a patient treated with antithyroid drugs. The receptor was isolated from a female donor with Graves disease. The CDR3 nucleotides are TGTGCCAGCAGTTACTCACAGGGGGCTAATGAAAAACTGTTTTTT. Its translation: CASSYSQGANEKLFF.